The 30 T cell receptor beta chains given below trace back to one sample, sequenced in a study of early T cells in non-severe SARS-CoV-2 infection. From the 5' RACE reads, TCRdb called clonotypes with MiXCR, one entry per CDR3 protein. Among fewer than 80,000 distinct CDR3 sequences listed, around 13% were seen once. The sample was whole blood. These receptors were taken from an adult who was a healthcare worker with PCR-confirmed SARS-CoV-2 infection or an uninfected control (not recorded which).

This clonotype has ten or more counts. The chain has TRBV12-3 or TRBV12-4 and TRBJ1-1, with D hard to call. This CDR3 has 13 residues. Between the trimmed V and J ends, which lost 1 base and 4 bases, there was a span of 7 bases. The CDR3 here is CASSLEGVTEAFF. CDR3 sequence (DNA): TGTGCCAGCAGTTTAGAGGGTGTCACTGAAGCTTTCTTT.

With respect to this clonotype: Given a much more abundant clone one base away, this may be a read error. Here the CDR3 reads CASSQPATNEKLLF. The CDR3 DNA sequence: TGTGCCAGCAGCCAACCAGCAACTAATGAAAAACTGTTATTT. J is TRBJ1-4 and V is TRBV4-2; the D is unclear. The CDR3 covers 14 residues. The germline CDR1 and CDR2 sequences are LGHNA and YNFKEQ.

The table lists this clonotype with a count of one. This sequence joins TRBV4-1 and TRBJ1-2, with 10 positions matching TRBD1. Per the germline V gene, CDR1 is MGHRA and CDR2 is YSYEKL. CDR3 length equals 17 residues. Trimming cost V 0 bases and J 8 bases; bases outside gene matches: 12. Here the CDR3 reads CASSQDPGQGKLQGYTF. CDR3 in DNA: TGCGCCAGCAGCCAAGATCCGGGACAGGGGAAACTACAGGGCTACACCTTC.

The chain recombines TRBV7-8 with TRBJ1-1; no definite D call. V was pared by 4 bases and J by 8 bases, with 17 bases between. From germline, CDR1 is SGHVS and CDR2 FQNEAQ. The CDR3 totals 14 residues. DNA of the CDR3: TGTGCCAGCAGCTCAAAAAGAGTGGGAAGGGAAGCTTTCTTT. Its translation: CASSSKRVGREAFF. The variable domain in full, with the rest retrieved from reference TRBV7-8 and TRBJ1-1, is GAGVSQSPRYKVAKRGQDVALRCDPISGHVSLFWYQQALGQGPEFLTYFQNEAQLDKSGLPSDRFFAERPEGSVSTLKIQRTQQEDSAVYLCASSSKRVGREAFFGQGTRLTVV.

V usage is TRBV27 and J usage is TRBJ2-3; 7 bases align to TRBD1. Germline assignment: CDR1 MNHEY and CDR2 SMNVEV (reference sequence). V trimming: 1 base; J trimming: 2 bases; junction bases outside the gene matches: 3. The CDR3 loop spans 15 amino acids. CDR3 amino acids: CASSLWGQNTDTQYF. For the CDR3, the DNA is TGTGCCAGCAGTTTATGGGGACAGAACACAGATACGCAGTATTTT.

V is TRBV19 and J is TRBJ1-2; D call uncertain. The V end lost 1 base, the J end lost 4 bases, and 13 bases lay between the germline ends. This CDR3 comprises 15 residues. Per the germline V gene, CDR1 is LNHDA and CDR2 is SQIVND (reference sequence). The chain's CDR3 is CASSIVPGELYGYTF. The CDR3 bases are TGTGCCAGTAGTATAGTCCCCGGAGAACTCTATGGCTACACCTTC.

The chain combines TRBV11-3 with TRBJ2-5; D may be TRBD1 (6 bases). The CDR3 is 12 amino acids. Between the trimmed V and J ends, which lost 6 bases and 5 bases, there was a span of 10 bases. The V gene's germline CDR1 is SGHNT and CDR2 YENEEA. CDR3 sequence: CASSFTGETQYF. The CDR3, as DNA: TGTGCCAGCAGTTTTACAGGGGAGACCCAGTACTTC.

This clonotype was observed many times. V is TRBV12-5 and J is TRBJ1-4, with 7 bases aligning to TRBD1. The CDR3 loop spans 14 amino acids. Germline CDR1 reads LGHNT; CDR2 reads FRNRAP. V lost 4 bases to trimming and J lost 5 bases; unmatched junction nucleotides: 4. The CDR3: CASGSGTENEKLFF. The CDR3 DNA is TGTGCTAGTGGTTCCGGGACAGAGAATGAAAAACTGTTTTTT.

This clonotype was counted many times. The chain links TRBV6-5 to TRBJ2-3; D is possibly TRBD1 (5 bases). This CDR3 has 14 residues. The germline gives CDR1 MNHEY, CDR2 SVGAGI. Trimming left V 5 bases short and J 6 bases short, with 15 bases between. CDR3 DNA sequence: TGTGCCAGCAGTAGCTGGGGCCGTTCGGATACGCAGTATTTT. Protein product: CASSSWGRSDTQYF.

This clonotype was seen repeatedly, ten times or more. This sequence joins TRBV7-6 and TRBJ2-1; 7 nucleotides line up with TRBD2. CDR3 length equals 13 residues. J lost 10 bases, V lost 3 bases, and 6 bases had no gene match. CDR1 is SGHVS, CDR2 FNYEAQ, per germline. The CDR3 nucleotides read TGTGCCAGCAGCTTCCGACTAGCAGGCGAGCAGTTCTTC. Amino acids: CASSFRLAGEQFF. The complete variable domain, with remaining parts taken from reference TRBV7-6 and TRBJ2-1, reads GAGVSQSPRYKVTKRGQDVALRCDPISGHVSLYWYRQALGQGPEFLTYFNYEAQQDKSGLPNDRFSAERPEGSISTLTIQRTEQRDSAMYRCASSFRLAGEQFFGPGTRLTVL.

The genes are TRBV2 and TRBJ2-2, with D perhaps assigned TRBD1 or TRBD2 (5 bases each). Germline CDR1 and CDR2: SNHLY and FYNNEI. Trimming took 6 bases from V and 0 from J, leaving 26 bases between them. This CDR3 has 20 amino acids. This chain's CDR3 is CASRERTGDAQNSNTGELFF. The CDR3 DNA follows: TGTGCCAGCAGGGAACGAACCGGGGACGCCCAGAACTCGAACACCGGGGAGCTGTTTTTT.

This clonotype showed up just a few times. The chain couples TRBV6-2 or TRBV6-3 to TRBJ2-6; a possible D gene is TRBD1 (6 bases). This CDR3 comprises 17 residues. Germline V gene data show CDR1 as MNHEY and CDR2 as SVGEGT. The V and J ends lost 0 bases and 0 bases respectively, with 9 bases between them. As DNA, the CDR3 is TGTGCCAGCAGTTACTCGACAGGCAGCTCTGGGGCCAACGTCCTGACTTTC. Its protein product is CASSYSTGSSGANVLTF.

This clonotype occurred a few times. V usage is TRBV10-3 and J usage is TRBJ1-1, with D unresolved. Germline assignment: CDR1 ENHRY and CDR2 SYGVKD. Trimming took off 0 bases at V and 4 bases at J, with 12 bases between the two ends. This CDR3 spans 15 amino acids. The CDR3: CAISESPLVGTEAFF. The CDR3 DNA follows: TGTGCCATCAGTGAGTCGCCGTTAGTGGGCACTGAAGCTTTCTTT.

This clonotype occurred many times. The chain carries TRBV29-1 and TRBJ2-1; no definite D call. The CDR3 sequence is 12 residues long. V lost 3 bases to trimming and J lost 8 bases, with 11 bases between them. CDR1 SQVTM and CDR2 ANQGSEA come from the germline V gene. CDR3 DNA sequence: TGCAGCGTTGACACCCAAGAGTATGAGCAGTTCTTC. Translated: CSVDTQEYEQFF.

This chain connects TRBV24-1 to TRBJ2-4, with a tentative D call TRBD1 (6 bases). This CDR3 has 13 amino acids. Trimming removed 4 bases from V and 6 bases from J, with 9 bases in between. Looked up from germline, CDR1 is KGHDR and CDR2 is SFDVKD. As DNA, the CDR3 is TGTGCCACCAGTGACAGGGGCTCAAACATTCAGTACTTC. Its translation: CATSDRGSNIQYF.

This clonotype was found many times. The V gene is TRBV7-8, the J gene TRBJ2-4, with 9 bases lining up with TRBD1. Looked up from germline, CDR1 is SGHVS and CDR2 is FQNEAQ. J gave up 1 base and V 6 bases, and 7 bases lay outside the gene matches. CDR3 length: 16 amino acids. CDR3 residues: CASSSRTGAAKNIQYF. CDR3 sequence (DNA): TGTGCCAGCAGTTCTCGGACAGGGGCCGCCAAAAACATTCAGTACTTC. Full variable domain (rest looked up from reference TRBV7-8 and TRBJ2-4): GAGVSQSPRYKVAKRGQDVALRCDPISGHVSLFWYQQALGQGPEFLTYFQNEAQLDKSGLPSDRFFAERPEGSVSTLKIQRTQQEDSAVYLCASSSRTGAAKNIQYFGAGTRLSVL.

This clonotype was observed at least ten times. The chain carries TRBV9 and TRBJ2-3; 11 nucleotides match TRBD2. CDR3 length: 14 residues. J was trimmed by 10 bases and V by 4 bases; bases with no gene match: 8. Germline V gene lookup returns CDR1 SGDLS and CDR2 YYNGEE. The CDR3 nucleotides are TGTGCCAGCAGCCGTAGCGGGGGGGCCGATCCGCAGTATTTT. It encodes CASSRSGGADPQYF.

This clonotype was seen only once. The CDR3 loop reads CASSLRGTGGYNEQFF. CDR3 in DNA: TGTGCCAGCAGTCTCAGAGGGACAGGGGGCTACAATGAGCAGTTCTTC. The chain links TRBV27 to TRBJ2-1; 11 bases line up with TRBD1. Looked up from germline, CDR1 is MNHEY and CDR2 is SMNVEV (reference sequence). The junction had 6 bases not matched to a gene; V was cut back by 5 bases and J by 3 bases. The CDR3 is made up of 16 amino acids.

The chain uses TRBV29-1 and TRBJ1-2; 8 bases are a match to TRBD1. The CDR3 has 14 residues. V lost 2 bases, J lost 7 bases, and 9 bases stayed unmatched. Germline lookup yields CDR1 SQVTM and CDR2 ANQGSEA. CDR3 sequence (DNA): TGCAGCGTTGAATACGTGACAGGGGATAGTGGCTACACCTTC. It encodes CSVEYVTGDSGYTF.

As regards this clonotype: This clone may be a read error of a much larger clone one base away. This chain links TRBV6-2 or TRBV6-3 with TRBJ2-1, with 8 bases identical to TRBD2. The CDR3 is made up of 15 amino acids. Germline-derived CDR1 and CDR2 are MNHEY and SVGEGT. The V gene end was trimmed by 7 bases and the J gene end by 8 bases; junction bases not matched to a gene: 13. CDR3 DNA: TGTGCCAGCAAAGGGAAGGGACTAGTTATAGATGAGCAGTTCTTC. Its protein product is CASKGKGLVIDEQFF.

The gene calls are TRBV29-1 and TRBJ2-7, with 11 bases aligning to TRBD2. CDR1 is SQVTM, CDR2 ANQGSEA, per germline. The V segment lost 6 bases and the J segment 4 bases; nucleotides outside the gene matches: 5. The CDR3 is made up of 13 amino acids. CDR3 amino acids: CSVGGTSGYEQYF. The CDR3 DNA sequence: TGCAGCGTCGGGGGGACTAGCGGTTACGAGCAGTACTTC.

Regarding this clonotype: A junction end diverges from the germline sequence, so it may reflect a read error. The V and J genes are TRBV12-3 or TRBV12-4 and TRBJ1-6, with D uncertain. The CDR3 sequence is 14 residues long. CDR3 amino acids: CASSFSRVNSPLHF. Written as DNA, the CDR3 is TGTGCCAGCAGTTTCTCACGGGTTAATTCCCCCCTCCACTTT.

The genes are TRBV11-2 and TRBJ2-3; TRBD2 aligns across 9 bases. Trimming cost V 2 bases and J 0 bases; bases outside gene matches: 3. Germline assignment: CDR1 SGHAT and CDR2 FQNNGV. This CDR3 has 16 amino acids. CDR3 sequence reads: CASSLWLAGSTDTQYF. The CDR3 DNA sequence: TGTGCCAGCAGCTTATGGCTAGCGGGGAGCACAGATACGCAGTATTTT.

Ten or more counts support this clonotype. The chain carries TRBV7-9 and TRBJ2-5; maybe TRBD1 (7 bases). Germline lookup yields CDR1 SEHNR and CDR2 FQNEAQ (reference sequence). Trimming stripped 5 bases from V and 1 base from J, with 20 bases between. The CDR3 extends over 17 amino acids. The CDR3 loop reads CASSGTSEGARQETQYF. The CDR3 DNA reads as TGTGCCAGCAGCGGTACTTCGGAGGGGGCCCGCCAAGAGACCCAGTACTTC.

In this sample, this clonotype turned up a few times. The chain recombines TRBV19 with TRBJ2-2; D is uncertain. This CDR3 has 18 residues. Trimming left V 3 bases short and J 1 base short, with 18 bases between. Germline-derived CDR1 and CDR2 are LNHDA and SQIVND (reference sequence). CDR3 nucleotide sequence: TGTGCCAGTAGTATTTGGACGTGGAGACGGAAGAACACCGGGGAGCTGTTTTTT. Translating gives CASSIWTWRRKNTGELFF.

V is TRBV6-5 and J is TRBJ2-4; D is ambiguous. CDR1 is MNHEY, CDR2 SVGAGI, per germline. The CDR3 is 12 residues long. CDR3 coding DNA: TGTGTCGCCGGTCCAACCAAAAACATTCAGTACTTC. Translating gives CVAGPTKNIQYF.

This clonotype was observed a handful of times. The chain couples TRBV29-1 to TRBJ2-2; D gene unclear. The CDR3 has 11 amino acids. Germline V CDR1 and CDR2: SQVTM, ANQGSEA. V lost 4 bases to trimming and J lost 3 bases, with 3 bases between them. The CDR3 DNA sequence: TGCAGCGTTGCGCACACCGGGGAGCTGTTTTTT. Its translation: CSVAHTGELFF.

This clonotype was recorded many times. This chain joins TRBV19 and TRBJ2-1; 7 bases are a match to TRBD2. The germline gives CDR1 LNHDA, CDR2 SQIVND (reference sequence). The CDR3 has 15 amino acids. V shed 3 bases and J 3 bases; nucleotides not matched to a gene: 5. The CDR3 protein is CASSMDGGSYNEQFF. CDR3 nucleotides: TGTGCCAGTAGTATGGATGGCGGGAGCTACAATGAGCAGTTCTTC. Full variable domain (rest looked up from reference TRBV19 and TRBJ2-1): DGGITQSPKYLFRKEGQNVTLSCEQNLNHDAMYWYRQDPGQGLRLIYYSQIVNDFQKGDIAEGYSVSREKKESFPLTVTSAQKNPTAFYLCASSMDGGSYNEQFFGPGTRLTVL.

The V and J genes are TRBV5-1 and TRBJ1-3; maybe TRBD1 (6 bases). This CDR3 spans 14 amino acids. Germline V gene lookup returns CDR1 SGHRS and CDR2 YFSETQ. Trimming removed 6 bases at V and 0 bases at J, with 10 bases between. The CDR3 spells CASKTGPSGNTIYF. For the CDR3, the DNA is TGCGCCAGCAAAACAGGGCCCTCTGGAAACACCATATATTTT. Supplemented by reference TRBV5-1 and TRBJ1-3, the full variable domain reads KAGVTQTPRYLIKTRGQQVTLSCSPISGHRSVSWYQQTPGQGLQFLFEYFSETQRNKGNFPGRFSGRQFSNSRSEMNVSTLELGDSALYLCASKTGPSGNTIYFGEGSWLTVV.

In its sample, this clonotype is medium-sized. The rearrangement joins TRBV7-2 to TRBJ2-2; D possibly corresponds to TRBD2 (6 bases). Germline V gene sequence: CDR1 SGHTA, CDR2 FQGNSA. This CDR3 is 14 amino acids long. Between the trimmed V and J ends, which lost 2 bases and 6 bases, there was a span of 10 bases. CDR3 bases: TGTGCCAGCAGCTTAATGGGGGGTCCCGGGGAGCTGTTTTTT. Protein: CASSLMGGPGELFF.